Presented here are 9 T cell receptor beta chains from one specimen sequenced in a study of technical replicates of blood from several donors. Clones were sequenced by immunoSEQ multiplex PCR, and TCRdb holds only the in-frame ones, with some missing. The sample shows 8,500 to 10,000 clones, about nine tenths of them seen only once. Sequencing was done on a sample of PBMCs. These receptors came from a human donor in good health.

This clone was seen once. J is TRBJ2-5 and V is TRBV6-1; maybe TRBD2 (5 bases). The CDR3 extends over 15 amino acids. CDR1 is MNHNS and CDR2 is SASEGT in the germline V gene. V lost 2 bases, J lost 5 bases, and 15 bases lay in between. The CDR3 region has the DNA TGTGCCAGCAGTGAATCTATACGTGGGGAGGAGACCCAGTACTTC. This codes for CASSESIRGEETQYF.

The chain has TRBV5-1 and TRBJ2-5; perhaps TRBD2 as D (5 bases). Germline values: CDR1 SGHRS, CDR2 YFSETQ. Between the trimmed V and J ends, which lost 0 bases and 5 bases, there was a span of 11 bases. The CDR3 has 14 residues. CDR3 loop: CASSLGGVGETQYF. The CDR3 bases are TGCGCCAGCAGCTTGGGGGGAGTGGGGGAGACCCAGTACTTC.

The table lists this clone with a count of one. The chain recombines TRBV7-2 with TRBJ2-3, with 8 bases lining up with TRBD2. With V trimmed by 2 bases and J by 6 bases, 4 bases remained unmatched. The V gene's germline CDR1 is SGHTA and CDR2 FQGNSA. The CDR3 contains 14 residues. CDR3 bases: TGTGCCAGCAGCTTAAGCGGGAGTCGGGATACGCAGTATTTT. Its protein product is CASSLSGSRDTQYF.

The V and J genes are TRBV28 and TRBJ1-5; 11 bases match TRBD1. Losses at the gene ends were 6 bases for V and 5 bases for J; bases not matched to a gene: 6. The CDR3 has 15 residues. Germline V gene data show CDR1 as MDHEN and CDR2 as SYDVKM. The CDR3 spells CASSPGQGVDQPQHF. The CDR3 bases are TGTGCCAGCAGCCCGGGACAGGGGGTTGATCAGCCCCAGCATTTT.

The chain couples TRBV5-6 to TRBJ2-5, with D maybe TRBD1 (6 bases). The CDR3 totals 15 residues. V was pared by 4 bases and J by 2 bases, with 15 bases between. The V gene's germline CDR1 is SGHDT and CDR2 YYEEEE. CDR3 sequence: CASSLLQGDQETQYF. The DNA for the CDR3 is TGTGCCAGCAGCCTCCTACAGGGAGATCAAGAGACCCAGTACTTC.

J is TRBJ1-1 and V is TRBV5-1; D call uncertain. Trimming stripped 0 bases from V and 3 bases from J, with 9 bases between. CDR1 and CDR2 (germline): SGHRS, YFSETQ. The length of the CDR3 is 14 residues. CDR3 residues: CASSLGQTHTEAFF. In DNA form, the CDR3 reads TGCGCCAGCAGCTTGGGTCAGACTCACACTGAAGCTTTCTTT.

The chain combines TRBV30 with TRBJ2-2; weak D call: TRBD2 (6 bases). The CDR3 has 17 amino acids. Germline values: CDR1 GTSNPN, CDR2 SVGIG (reference sequence). V dropped 2 bases and J dropped 3 bases, with 19 bases sitting between them. DNA for the CDR3: TGTGCCTGGAGTCGGACCCTTTCTAGCGTGGACACCGGGGAGCTGTTTTTT. This codes for CAWSRTLSSVDTGELFF.

V usage is TRBV29-1 and J usage is TRBJ2-7, with TRBD2 matching 7 bases. J gave up 2 bases and V 7 bases, and 2 bases lay outside the gene matches. The germline V gene has CDR1 SQVTM and CDR2 ANQGSEA. This CDR3 contains 11 residues. CDR3 nucleotide sequence: TGCAGCGGGGGGGGAACCTACGAGCAGTACTTC. Its translation is CSGGGTYEQYF.

The V call is TRBV2, the J call TRBJ2-4; TRBD1 might be the D (6 bases). The V end lost 2 bases, the J end lost 6 bases, and 17 bases lay between the germline ends. Germline V gene sequence: CDR1 SNHLY, CDR2 FYNNEI. The CDR3 totals 16 residues. Written as DNA, the CDR3 is TGTGCCAGCAGTGAAACCCCTCCAGGGGTAGGAAACATTCAGTACTTC. It yields the protein CASSETPPGVGNIQYF.